This T cell receptor (beta chain) was recorded in a study of blood T cell repertoires in COVID-19. Whole-study context: PBMCs, B-cell-depleted T cells, or T cells were the source of the cDNA or gDNA that made up the material.

Across about two dozen US areas, participants ranged in age from roughly 18 to 95 years. Authors' analysis steps: How many nucleated cells were present was estimated from reference gene primer amplification. Clones were read by immunoSEQ multiplex PCR, and TCRdb kept only the in-frame ones, dropping some. V and J calls and clone size follow that table, whereas D and trimming were derived from the DNA. Of approximately 450,000 clones in the sample, about 85% were seen once. Germline CDR1 reads MDHEN; CDR2 reads SYDVKM. This CDR3 is built from 16 residues. With 7 bases clipped from V and 8 bases from J, the junction kept 15 bases outside the gene matches.

V gene TRBV28 combines with J gene TRBJ2-1; 9 bases fit TRBD2. Sequencing used PBMCs or T cells enriched from blood (not recorded which). This TCR was recovered from a woman between 18 and 29 years old with acute COVID-19. Here the CDR3 reads CASTRPAGGGWYEQFF. DNA for the CDR3: TGTGCCAGCACTCGACCAGCGGGAGGAGGGTGGTATGAGCAGTTCTTC. Filled out from reference TRBV28 and TRBJ2-1, the complete variable domain reads DVKVTQSSRYLVKRTGEKVFLECVQDMDHENMFWYRQDPGLGLRLIYFSYDVKMKEKGDIPEGYSVSREKKERFSLILESASTNQTSMYLCASTRPAGGGWYEQFFGPGTRLTVL.